This T cell receptor beta chain was captured by sequencing in a study of blood T cell repertoires in COVID-19. On the study more broadly: Sites across the United States, Italy and Spain contributed samples from acute and convalescent COVID-19. PBMCs, B-cell-depleted T cells, or T cells were the source of the cDNA or gDNA that made up the material.

Sequencing was performed with immunoSEQ multiplex PCR; in TCRdb, only in-frame clones are kept and a portion is missing. The data hold about 150,000 clones, with around 89% observed a single time. Germline lookup yields CDR1 SGHTA and CDR2 FQGNSA. This CDR3 region has 16 residues. V was clipped by 3 bases and J by 6 bases, with 20 bases between them. The chain carries TRBV7-2 and TRBJ1-2; weak D call: TRBD1 (5 bases). This TCR was recovered from a man in his sixties with active or convalescent COVID-19. The sequenced material came from peripheral blood. The CDR3, as DNA: TGTGCCAGCAGCTTTAGGAATTTTAGGGGCCCTAATGGCTACACCTTC. Translating it yields CASSFRNFRGPNGYTF.